The present TCR beta chain was sequenced within a study of blood T cells in healthy people across ages. This clonotype was counted only a few times. V lost 5 bases and J lost 7, with 12 bases in between. The CDR3 is 13 amino acids. The germline CDR1 and CDR2 sequences are MNHEY and SVGEGT. Sample-barcoded 5' priming and a J-beta primer mix drove a second PCR of roughly 6 to 12 cycles. A single record per CDR3 protein comes from TCRdb applying MiXCR to the 5' RACE reads. The sample lists 500,000 to 550,000 distinct CDR3 sequences; under 30% were seen once. These data were likewise used in another study, on T cells of mothers and their children.

The chain employs TRBV6-2 or TRBV6-3 and TRBJ2-1; D might be TRBD2 (6 bases). This sequence was found in a boy aged 5 to 17 in good health. The sample consisted of blood. DNA of the CDR3: TGTGCCAGCAGTGGAGGACTATCAAATGAGCAGTTCTTC. This sequence encodes CASSGGLSNEQFF.